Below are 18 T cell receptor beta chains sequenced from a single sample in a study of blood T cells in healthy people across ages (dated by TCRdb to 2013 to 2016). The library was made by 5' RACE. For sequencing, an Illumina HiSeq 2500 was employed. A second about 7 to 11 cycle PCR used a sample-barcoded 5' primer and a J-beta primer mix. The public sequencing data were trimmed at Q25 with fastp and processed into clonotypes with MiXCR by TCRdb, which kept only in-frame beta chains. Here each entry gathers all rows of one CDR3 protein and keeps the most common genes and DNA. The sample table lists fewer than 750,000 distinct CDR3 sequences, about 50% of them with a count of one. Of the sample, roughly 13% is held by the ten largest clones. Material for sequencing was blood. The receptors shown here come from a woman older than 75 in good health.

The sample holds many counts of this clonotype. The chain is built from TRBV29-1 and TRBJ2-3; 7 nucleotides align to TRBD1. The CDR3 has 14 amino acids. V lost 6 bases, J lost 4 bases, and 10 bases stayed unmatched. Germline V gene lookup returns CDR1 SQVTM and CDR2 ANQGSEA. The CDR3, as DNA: TGCAGCGTGGATAGACAGGGTCGGGCAGATACGCAGTATTTT. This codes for CSVDRQGRADTQYF.

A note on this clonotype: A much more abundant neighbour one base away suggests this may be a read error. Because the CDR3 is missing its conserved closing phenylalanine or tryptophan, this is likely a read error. The CDR3 is CASSVAGRKETQYL. The CDR3 DNA reads TGTGCCAGCAGCGTAGCAGGGCGTAAGGAGACCCAGTACTTA. This rearrangement joins TRBV9 to TRBJ2-5; D is possibly TRBD1 (5 bases). Trimming shortened V by 0 bases and J by 5 bases, and 11 bases separated the two germline ends. CDR1 SGDLS and CDR2 YYNGEE come from the germline V gene. This CDR3 contains 14 residues.

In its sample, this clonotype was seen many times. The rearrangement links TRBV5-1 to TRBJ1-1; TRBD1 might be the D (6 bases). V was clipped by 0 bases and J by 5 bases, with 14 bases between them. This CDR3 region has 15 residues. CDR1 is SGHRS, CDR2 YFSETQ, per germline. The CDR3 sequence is CASSLAGGRGTEAFF. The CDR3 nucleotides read TGCGCCAGCAGCTTGGCCGGGGGGAGGGGGACTGAAGCTTTCTTT.

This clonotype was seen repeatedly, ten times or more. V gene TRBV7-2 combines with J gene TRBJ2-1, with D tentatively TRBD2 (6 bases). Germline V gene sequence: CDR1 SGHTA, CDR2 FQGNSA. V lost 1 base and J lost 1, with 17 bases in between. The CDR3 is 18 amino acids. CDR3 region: CASSLGASSAVSYNEQFF. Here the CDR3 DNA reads TGTGCCAGCAGCTTAGGGGCATCTAGCGCTGTTTCCTACAATGAGCAGTTCTTC. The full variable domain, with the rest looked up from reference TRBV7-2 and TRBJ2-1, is GAGVSQSPSNKVTEKGKDVELRCDPISGHTALYWYRQSLGQGLEFLIYFQGNSAPDKSGLPSDRFSAERTGGSVSTLTIQRTQQEDSAVYLCASSLGASSAVSYNEQFFGPGTRLTVL.

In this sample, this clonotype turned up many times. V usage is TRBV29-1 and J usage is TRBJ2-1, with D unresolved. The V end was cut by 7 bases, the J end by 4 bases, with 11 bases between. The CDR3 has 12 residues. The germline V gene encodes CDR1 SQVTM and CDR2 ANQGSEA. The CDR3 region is CSGTRNYNEQFF. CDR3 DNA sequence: TGCAGCGGGACCCGGAATTACAATGAGCAGTTCTTC.

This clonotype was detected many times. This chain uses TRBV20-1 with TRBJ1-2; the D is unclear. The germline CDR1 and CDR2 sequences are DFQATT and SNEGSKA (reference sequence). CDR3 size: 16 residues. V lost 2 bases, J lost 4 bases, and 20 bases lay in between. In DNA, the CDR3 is TGCAGTGCTAGATCTACCGGAGACCTGACCGCCTATGGCTACACCTTC. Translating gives CSARSTGDLTAYGYTF.

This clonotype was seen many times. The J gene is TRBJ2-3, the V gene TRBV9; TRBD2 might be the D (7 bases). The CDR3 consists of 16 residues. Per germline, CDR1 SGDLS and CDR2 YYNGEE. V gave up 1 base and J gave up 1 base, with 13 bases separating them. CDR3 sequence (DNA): TGTGCCAGCAGCGTACAGGCGGGGGCTCGCACAGATACGCAGTATTTT. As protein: CASSVQAGARTDTQYF.

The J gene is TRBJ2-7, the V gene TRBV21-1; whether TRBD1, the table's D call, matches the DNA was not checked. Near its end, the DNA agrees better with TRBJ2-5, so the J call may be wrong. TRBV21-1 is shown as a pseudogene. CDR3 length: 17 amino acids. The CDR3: CASSKRYRGLEGETQYF. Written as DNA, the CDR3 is TGTGCCAGCAGCAAAAGGTACAGGGGGCTGGAGGGAGAGACCCAGTACTTC.

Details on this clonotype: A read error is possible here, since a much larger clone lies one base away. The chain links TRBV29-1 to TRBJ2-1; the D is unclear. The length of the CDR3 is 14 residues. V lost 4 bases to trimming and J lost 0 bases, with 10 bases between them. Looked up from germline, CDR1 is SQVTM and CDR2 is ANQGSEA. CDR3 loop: CSVGVWSSYNEQFF. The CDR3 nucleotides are TGCAGCGTTGGAGTCTGGAGCTCCTACAATGAGCAGTTCTTC.

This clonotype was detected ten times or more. CDR3 residues: CASSDPNQPQHF. DNA for the CDR3: TGTGCCAGCAGCGACCCTAATCAGCCCCAGCATTTT. The chain employs TRBV6-6 and TRBJ1-5; D gene unclear. V gave up 6 bases and J gave up 4 bases, with 7 bases separating them. CDR3 size: 12 residues. Germline V lookup: CDR1 MNHNY, CDR2 SVGAGI (reference sequence).

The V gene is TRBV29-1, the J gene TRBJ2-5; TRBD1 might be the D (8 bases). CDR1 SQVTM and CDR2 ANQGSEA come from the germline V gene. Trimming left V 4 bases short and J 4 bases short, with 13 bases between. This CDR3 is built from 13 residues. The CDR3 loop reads CSVGTGGGETQYF. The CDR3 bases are TGCAGCGTTGGTACAGGGGGGGGAGAGACCCAGTACTTC.

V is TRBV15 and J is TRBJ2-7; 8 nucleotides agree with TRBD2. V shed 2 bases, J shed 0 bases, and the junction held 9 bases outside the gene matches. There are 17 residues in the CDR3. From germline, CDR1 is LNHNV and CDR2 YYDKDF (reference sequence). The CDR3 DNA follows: TGTGCCACCAGCAGACCGGTTAGCGGGATTAGCTCCTACGAGCAGTACTTC. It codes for CATSRPVSGISSYEQYF.

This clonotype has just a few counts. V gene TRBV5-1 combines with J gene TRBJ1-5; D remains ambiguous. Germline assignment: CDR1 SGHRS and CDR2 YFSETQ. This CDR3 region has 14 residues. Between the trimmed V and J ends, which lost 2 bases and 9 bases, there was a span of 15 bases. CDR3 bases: TGCGCCAGCAGCTTTGGTACGGAGGGAGGGCCCCAGCATTTT. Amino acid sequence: CASSFGTEGGPQHF.

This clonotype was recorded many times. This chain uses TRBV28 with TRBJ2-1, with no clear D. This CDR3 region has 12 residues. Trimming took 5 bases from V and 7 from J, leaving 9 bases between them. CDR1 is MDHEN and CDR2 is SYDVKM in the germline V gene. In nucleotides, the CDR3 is TGTGCCAGCAGTCCAACGCTAAATGAGCAGTTCTTC. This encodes CASSPTLNEQFF.

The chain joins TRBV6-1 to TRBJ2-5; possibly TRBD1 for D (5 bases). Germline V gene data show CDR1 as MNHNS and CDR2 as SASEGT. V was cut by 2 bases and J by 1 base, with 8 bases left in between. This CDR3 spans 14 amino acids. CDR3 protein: CASSEYGAQETQYF. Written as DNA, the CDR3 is TGTGCCAGCAGTGAATATGGGGCCCAAGAGACCCAGTACTTC.

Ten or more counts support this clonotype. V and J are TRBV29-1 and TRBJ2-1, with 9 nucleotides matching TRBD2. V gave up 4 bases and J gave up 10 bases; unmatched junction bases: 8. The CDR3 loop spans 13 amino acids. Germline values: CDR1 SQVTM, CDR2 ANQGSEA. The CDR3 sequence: CSVGREGPNEQFF. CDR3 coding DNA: TGCAGCGTTGGGCGGGAGGGCCCCAACGAGCAGTTCTTC.

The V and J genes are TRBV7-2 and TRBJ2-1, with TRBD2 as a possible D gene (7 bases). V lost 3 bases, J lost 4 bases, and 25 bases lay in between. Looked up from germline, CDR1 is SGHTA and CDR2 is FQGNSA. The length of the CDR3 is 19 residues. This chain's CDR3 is CASSFPKDPSGGGYNEQFF. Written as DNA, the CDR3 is TGTGCCAGCAGCTTCCCAAAGGACCCTAGCGGAGGGGGTTACAATGAGCAGTTCTTC.

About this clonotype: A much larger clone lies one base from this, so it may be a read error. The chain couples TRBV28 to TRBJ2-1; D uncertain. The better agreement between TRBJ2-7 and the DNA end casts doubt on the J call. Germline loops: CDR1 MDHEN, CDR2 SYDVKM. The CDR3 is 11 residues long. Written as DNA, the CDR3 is TGTGCCGGCGGACGGTTCAATGAGCAGTACTTC. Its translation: CAGGRFNEQYF.